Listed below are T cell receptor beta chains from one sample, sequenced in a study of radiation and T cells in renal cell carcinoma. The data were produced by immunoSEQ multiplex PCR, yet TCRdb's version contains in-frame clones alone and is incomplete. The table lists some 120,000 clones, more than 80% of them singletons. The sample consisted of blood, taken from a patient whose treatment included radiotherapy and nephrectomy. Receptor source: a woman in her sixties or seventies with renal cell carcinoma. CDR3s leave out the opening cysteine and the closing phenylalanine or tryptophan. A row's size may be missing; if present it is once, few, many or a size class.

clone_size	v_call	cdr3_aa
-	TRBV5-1	ASSLGTFAGANVLT
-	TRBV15	ATSRDTGTQETQY
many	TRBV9	ASSVDPGTGTNEQY
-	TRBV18	ASSPRTGGYLVYEQY
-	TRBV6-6	ASFEKGHGTIY
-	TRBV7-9	ASSHSKLGTVHTGELF
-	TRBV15	ATSREGAGELF
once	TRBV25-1	ASSGPRGNQPQH
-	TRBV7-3	ASSPQGANTGELF
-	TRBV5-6	ASSFTTGTAFAYEQY
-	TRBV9	ASSVAAGKGSGNTIY
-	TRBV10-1	ASSESSGTYEQY
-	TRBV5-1	ASGTGDWETQY
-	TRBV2	ASMAGSNEKLF
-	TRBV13	ASSLEGGGLNTEAF
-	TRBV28	ASSPGGTDEQY